This record concerns one TCR beta chain sequence. These data are taken from a study of T cell repertoires in aging, cancer and after chemotherapy. This CDR3 is built from 14 residues. V gave up 6 bases and J gave up 6 bases; unmatched junction bases: 8. The germline V gene has CDR1 MNHEY and CDR2 SVGAGI. The template was genomic DNA from peripheral blood, not RNA. Multiplex touch-down PCR with TRB-A/B primers amplified rearranged V-D-J TRB sequences. TCRdb independently ran MiXCR on the multiplex PCR reads; one entry per CDR3 protein. The table lists just under 5,500 distinct CDR3 sequences, more than 40% of them singletons.

The source is a human donor with a blood cancer. The chain combines TRBV6-5 with TRBJ1-1; 9 bases match TRBD1. Specimen: blood. CDR3 loop: CASSKGQGGAEAFF. DNA of the CDR3: TGTGCCAGCAGCAAGGGACAGGGAGGGGCTGAAGCTTTCTTT.